This is a list of T cell receptor beta chains from one sample in a study of identical twins. TCRdb analysed the 5' RACE reads with MiXCR anew, one entry per CDR3 protein. Found here are hundreds of thousands of distinct CDR3 sequences, 21% of them singletons; the top ten hold 4% to 4.5%. The data also belong to a second study, concerning T cells expressing NK-cell markers.

The specimen sequenced was PBMCs. All receptors derive from a woman between 18 and 29 years old in good health. The CDR3 runs from the conserved cysteine through the conserved F or W. A D gene is named only where the DNA matches it firmly. The size entry is marked missing in some rows and otherwise reads once, few, many or a size class.

- | 16 | TRBJ2-5 | TRBV12-3/TRBV12-4 | few | CASSPPGTGGYGTQYF | TGTGCCAGCAGTCCTCCCGGGACCGGGGGTTATGGGACCCAGTACTTC
- | 16 | TRBJ1-6 | TRBV10-3 | - | CAISERVGSYNSPLHF | TGTGCCATCAGTGAAAGGGTAGGGTCCTATAATTCACCCCTCCACTTT
- | 13 | TRBJ2-1 | TRBV12-3/TRBV12-4 | - | CASTTARSNEQFF | TGTGCCAGCACCACAGCAAGGTCGAATGAGCAGTTCTTC
- | 12 | TRBJ2-2 | TRBV9 | few | CASAQGTGELFF | TGTGCCAGCGCCCAGGGTACCGGGGAGCTGTTTTTT
- | 17 | TRBJ1-2 | TRBV20-1 | many | CSARDRSARRFNRDYTF | TGCAGTGCTAGAGATCGGTCCGCCAGGAGATTTAATAGGGACTACACCTTC
- | 13 | TRBJ1-1 | TRBV6-1 | - | CASSPVPYLEAFF | TGTGCCAGCAGTCCCGTCCCCTACCTTGAAGCTTTCTTT
TRBD2 | 16 | TRBJ2-7 | TRBV20-1 | many | CSASGFRTSGTYEQYF | TGCAGTGCTAGCGGTTTCAGGACTAGCGGGACCTACGAGCAGTACTTC
TRBD1 | 16 | TRBJ2-3 | TRBV11-1 | - | CASSPGQPMNTDTQYF | TGTGCCAGCAGCCCGGGACAGCCAATGAATACAGATACGCAGTATTTT
- | 18 | TRBJ2-2 | TRBV15 | - | CATSRDRRRSTSTGELFF | TGTGCCACCAGCAGAGATCGTCGCCGGTCTACCTCCACCGGGGAGCTGTTTTTT
TRBD1 | 14 | TRBJ1-5 | TRBV24-1 | many | CATSGRDSYQPQHF | TGTGCCACCAGTGGCCGGGACAGCTATCAGCCCCAGCATTTT
- | 15 | TRBJ2-7 | TRBV20-1 | - | CSARDHGHRNMEQYF | TGCAGTGCTAGAGATCATGGACACAGGAACATGGAGCAGTACTTC
- | 13 | TRBJ2-7 | TRBV20-1 | few | CSANDKAIYEQYF | TGCAGTGCAAACGACAAAGCAATCTACGAGCAGTACTTC
TRBD1 | 15 | TRBJ1-2 | TRBV12-3/TRBV12-4 | many | CASRGRDRRRDGYTF | TGTGCCAGCAGGGGCCGGGACAGGCGAAGGGATGGCTACACCTTC
TRBD2 | 16 | TRBJ2-7 | TRBV7-9 | - | CASSPPTSGLSYEQYF | TGTGCCAGCAGCCCTCCGACTAGCGGCCTCTCCTACGAGCAGTACTTC
- | 12 | TRBJ2-7 | TRBV21-1 | many | CASSTYGYEQYF | TGTGCCAGCAGCACATATGGGTACGAGCAGTACTTC
- | 15 | TRBJ2-7 | TRBV6-2/TRBV6-3 | - | CASSPTDKSSYEQYF | TGTGCCAGCAGTCCGACGGATAAGAGCTCCTACGAGCAGTACTTC
- | 13 | TRBJ1-1 | TRBV6-1 | few | CASSEGPGYVVGF | TGTGCCAGCAGTGAAGGGCCGGGGTATGTGGTAGGATTT
- | 13 | TRBJ2-1 | TRBV27 | - | CASSLSGDNEQFF | TGTGCCAGCAGTTTATCAGGGGACAATGAGCAGTTCTTC
- | 11 | TRBJ1-1 | TRBV7-9 | many | CASFKASQAFF | TGTGCCAGCTTTAAGGCCTCCCAAGCTTTCTTT
- | 15 | TRBJ2-6 | TRBV6-5 | few | CASSTHVSGANVLTF | TGTGCCAGCAGTACTCATGTTTCTGGGGCCAACGTCCTGACTTTC
- | 18 | TRBJ2-2 | TRBV4-3 | - | CASSQDFIASLNTGELFF | TGCGCCAGCAGCCAAGATTTTATTGCATCACTCAACACCGGGGAGCTGTTTTTT
- | 14 | TRBJ2-6 | TRBV12-5 | once | CASGPDARANVLTF | TGTGCTAGTGGCCCAGATGCTCGGGCCAACGTCCTGACTTTC
- | 15 | TRBJ2-3 | TRBV12-3/TRBV12-4 | many | CASTRGQSKSDTQYF | TGTGCCAGCACCAGAGGGCAGTCCAAGTCAGATACGCAGTATTTT
TRBD2 | 16 | TRBJ2-1 | TRBV12-3/TRBV12-4 | - | CASTSGATSGYNEQFF | TGTGCCAGCACCTCTGGAGCGACTAGCGGTTACAATGAGCAGTTCTTC
TRBD2 | 13 | TRBJ2-5 | TRBV6-6 | - | CASNAGGRETQYF | TGTGCCAGCAACGCGGGAGGGAGGGAGACCCAGTACTTC
TRBD2 | 14 | TRBJ2-5 | TRBV5-1 | few | CASSGTSDWETQYF | TGCGCCAGTTCCGGGACTAGCGATTGGGAGACCCAGTACTTC
- | 12 | TRBJ2-3 | TRBV27 | few | CASSPLMDTQYF | TGTGCCAGCAGTCCATTAATGGATACGCAGTATTTT
TRBD1 | 15 | TRBJ2-7 | TRBV6-5 | - | CASSYAGQAVYEQYF | TGTGCCAGCAGTTACGCGGGACAGGCTGTCTACGAGCAGTACTTC
TRBD1 | 15 | TRBJ2-5 | TRBV12-3/TRBV12-4 | few | CASSFMTGNRETQYF | TGTGCCAGCAGTTTTATGACAGGGAACAGGGAGACCCAGTACTTC
- | 12 | TRBJ2-7 | TRBV12-3/TRBV12-4 | many | CASSLRWGTLYF | TGTGCCAGCAGTTTACGGTGGGGTACATTGTACTTC
TRBD2 | 15 | TRBJ2-3 | TRBV7-8 | - | CASSFPAGATDTQYF | TGTGCCAGCAGCTTTCCTGCGGGAGCCACAGATACGCAGTATTTT
- | 14 | TRBJ2-7 | TRBV7-2 | few | CASSIQGDNYEQYF | TGTGCCAGCAGTATTCAAGGGGACAACTACGAGCAGTACTTC
- | 14 | TRBJ1-1 | TRBV9 | few | CASSPSGVGTEAFF | TGTGCCAGCAGCCCGAGTGGGGTTGGGACTGAAGCTTTCTTT
- | 15 | TRBJ2-1 | TRBV11-2 | few | CASSLGGVFYNEQFF | TGTGCCAGCAGCTTAGGGGGGGTCTTCTACAATGAGCAGTTCTTC
- | 14 | TRBJ2-3 | TRBV5-1 | - | CASSLSWVSDTQYF | TGCGCCAGCAGCTTGAGCTGGGTTTCAGATACGCAGTATTTT
- | 13 | TRBJ1-1 | TRBV5-1 | many | CASSYGENTEAFF | TGCGCCAGCAGTTATGGGGAGAACACTGAAGCTTTCTTT
- | 13 | TRBJ2-7 | TRBV12-3/TRBV12-4 | - | CASSLGGRGMQYF | TGTGCCAGCAGTTTAGGGGGGAGGGGGATGCAGTACTTC
- | 15 | TRBJ2-5 | TRBV29-1 | few | CSVEDRALRDETQYF | TGCAGCGTTGAAGACAGGGCCCTTAGGGACGAGACCCAGTACTTC